A single sample is the source of the 5 T cell receptor beta chains below, sequenced in a study of T cells in Graves' hyperthyroidism and ophthalmopathy. Template material for amplifying TCR beta CDR3 regions consisted of RNA transcripts. Carried out on the TCR CDR3, a first-round RT-PCR used the HTBI primer set. Each CDR3 protein is one row after TCRdb ran MiXCR on the multiplex PCR reads. The data show over 400,000 distinct CDR3 sequences, approximately 15% seen once. Input material: blood. The source of these receptors is a man between 18 and 35 years old with Graves' ophthalmopathy.

This clonotype was found many times. The chain joins TRBV11-2 to TRBJ2-7; D might be TRBD2 (6 bases). This CDR3 spans 15 amino acids. CDR1 SGHAT and CDR2 FQNNGV come from the germline V gene. Trimming stripped 4 bases from V and 0 bases from J, with 13 bases between. The CDR3 sequence: CASSWGRTDSYEQYF. The DNA of the CDR3 is TGTGCCAGCAGCTGGGGGAGGACGGACTCCTACGAGCAGTACTTC. Full variable domain (rest looked up from reference TRBV11-2 and TRBJ2-7): EAGVAQSPRYKIIEKRQSVAFWCNPISGHATLYWYQQILGQGPKLLIQFQNNGVVDDSQLPKDRFSAERLKGVDSTLKIQPAKLEDSAVYLCASSWGRTDSYEQYFGPGTRLTVT.

The V gene is TRBV2, the J gene TRBJ1-2; weak D call: TRBD1 (6 bases). V lost 5 bases and J lost 5, with 15 bases in between. The germline V gene has CDR1 SNHLY and CDR2 FYNNEI. The CDR3 loop spans 14 amino acids. The CDR3 DNA is TGTGCCAGCAGTACTACAGGGCCTTATTATGGCTACACCTTC. This codes for CASSTTGPYYGYTF.

This clonotype was detected many times. The gene calls are TRBV7-3 and TRBJ2-2, with 8 bases that match TRBD2. This CDR3 comprises 16 residues. J was trimmed by 3 bases and V by 5 bases; bases with no gene match: 8. Germline CDR1 SGHTA, CDR2 FQGTGA. DNA for the CDR3: TGTGCCAGCAGCCCTTCCGGGACTAGTCACACCGGGGAGCTGTTTTTT. Amino acids: CASSPSGTSHTGELFF.

This clonotype was picked up many times. The gene calls are TRBV11-2 and TRBJ1-2; D gene ambiguous. V dropped 1 base and J dropped 3 bases, with 12 bases sitting between them. CDR1 and CDR2 (germline): SGHAT, FQNNGV. The CDR3 is 15 amino acids. The CDR3 nucleotides read TGTGCCAGCAGCTTAGGTGCGGAGATCCACTATGGCTACACCTTC. Translation: CASSLGAEIHYGYTF. Variable domain in full (rest from reference TRBV11-2 and TRBJ1-2): EAGVAQSPRYKIIEKRQSVAFWCNPISGHATLYWYQQILGQGPKLLIQFQNNGVVDDSQLPKDRFSAERLKGVDSTLKIQPAKLEDSAVYLCASSLGAEIHYGYTFGSGTRLTVV.

This clonotype has just a few counts. The chain recombines TRBV6-6 with TRBJ2-7; D is ambiguous. The germline V and J ends were trimmed by 11 bases and 3 bases, with 17 bases remaining between them. The CDR3 runs 13 residues. Germline V CDR1 and CDR2: MNHNY, SVGAGI (reference sequence). The chain's CDR3 is CACETGLYYEQYF. As DNA, the CDR3 is TGTGCCTGCGAGACCGGGCTCTACTACGAGCAGTACTTC.